Detailed here is one T cell receptor beta chain. The data are from a study of cytomegalovirus exposure and HLA in healthy donors. In germline, CDR1 is MNHNS, CDR2 SASEGT. CDR3 length: 13 amino acids. V was cut by 6 bases and J by 2 bases, with 11 bases left in between. The PCR contained 60 Vbeta and 13 Jbeta primers. Clones were read by immunoSEQ multiplex PCR, and TCRdb kept only the in-frame ones, dropping some. The sample records around 130,000 clones, roughly four fifths being singletons. This chain connects TRBV6-1 to TRBJ2-7, with D perhaps TRBD1 (6 bases). This sequence was found in a boy aged 5-17 years in good health and CMV-seronegative. Specimen: PBMCs. The CDR3 loop reads CASRPGAAYEQYF. In DNA, the CDR3 is TGTGCCAGCAGACCAGGGGCGGCCTACGAGCAGTACTTC.